This section outlines one TCR beta chain sequence together with its context. Trimming removed 4 bases at V and 7 bases at J, with 22 bases between. This CDR3 has 17 amino acids. The record originates from a study of identical twins. Via MiXCR, TCRdb re-called the 5' RACE reads, giving one row per CDR3 protein. The sample has hundreds of thousands of distinct CDR3 sequences; 20% to 30% are singletons. A further study also used this sample, focusing on T cells expressing NK-cell markers.

This clonotype originated in a woman between 18 and 30 years old in good health. The sequenced sample was CD4+ T cells sorted from blood. The gene calls are TRBV12-3 or TRBV12-4 and TRBJ2-2; the D gene is possibly TRBD2 (5 bases). The DNA of the CDR3 is TGTGCCAGCAGTTGGGCCGAGAGCAGGCGGGCCGACGGGGAGCTGTTTTTT. As protein: CASSWAESRRADGELFF.